This T cell receptor (beta chain) came from a study of blood T cell repertoires in COVID-19. Overall study context: Collection of acute and convalescent COVID-19 samples took place in the United States, Italy and Spain.

The germline V gene encodes CDR1 MNHNS and CDR2 SASEGT. The CDR3 sequence is 15 residues long. After removal of 0 bases from V and 4 bases from J, the junction contained 3 bases not matched to a gene. This clone was observed at least ten times. The protocol was immunoSEQ multiplex PCR, while the TCRdb copy is restricted to in-frame clones and leaves out a portion. The sample shows about 250,000 clones, about nine tenths of them seen only once. In terms of age and location, participants ranged from about 18 to 89 years and lived in under 30 US areas. Donors in Cohort 3 counted as recovered after two negative PCRs, clearance, or symptom resolution.

The chain is built from TRBV6-1 and TRBJ1-2; 9 nucleotides match TRBD1. The clonotype originates from a man aged 40-49 years who had recovered from COVID-19. Sequencing was carried out using PBMCs or T cells enriched from blood (not recorded which). The DNA for the CDR3 is TGTGCCAGCAGTGAAGCCCCGACAGGGGGCTATGGCTACACCTTC. Encoded protein: CASSEAPTGGYGYTF.